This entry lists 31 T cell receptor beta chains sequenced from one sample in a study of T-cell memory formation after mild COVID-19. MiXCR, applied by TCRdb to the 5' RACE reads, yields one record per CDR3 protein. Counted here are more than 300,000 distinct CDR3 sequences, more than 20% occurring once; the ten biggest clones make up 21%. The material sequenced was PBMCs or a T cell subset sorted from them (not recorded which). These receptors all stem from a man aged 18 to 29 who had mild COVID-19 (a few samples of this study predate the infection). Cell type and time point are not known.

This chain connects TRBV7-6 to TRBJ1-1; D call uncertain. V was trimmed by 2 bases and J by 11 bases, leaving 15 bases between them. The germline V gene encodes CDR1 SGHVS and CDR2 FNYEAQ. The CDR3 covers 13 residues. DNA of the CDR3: TGTGCCAGCAGCTTAAGTTTGGGGTCCGGGGCTTTCTTT. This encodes CASSLSLGSGAFF.

Here the CDR3 reads CASSPTGVGSVGGFSPLHF. The CDR3 DNA reads as TGTGCCAGCAGTCCTACAGGGGTAGGGTCGGTGGGCGGCTTTTCACCCCTCCACTTT. The chain has TRBV3-1 and TRBJ1-6; TRBD1 matches at 7 bases. The CDR3 is made up of 19 amino acids. The germline gives CDR1 LGHDT, CDR2 YNNKEL (reference sequence). The ends lost 6 bases at V and 9 bases at J; junction bases unmatched: 23.

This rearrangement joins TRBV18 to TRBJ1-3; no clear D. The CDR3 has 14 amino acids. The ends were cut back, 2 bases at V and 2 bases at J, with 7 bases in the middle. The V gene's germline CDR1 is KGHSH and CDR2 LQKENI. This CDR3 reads CASSPIGTGNTIYF. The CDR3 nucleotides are TGTGCCAGCTCACCAATCGGGACTGGAAACACCATATATTTT. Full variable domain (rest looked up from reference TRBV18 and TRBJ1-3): NAGVMQNPRHLVRRRGQEARLRCSPMKGHSHVYWYRQLPEEGLKFMVYLQKENIIDESGMPKERFSAEFPKEGPSILRIQQVVRGDSAAYFCASSPIGTGNTIYFGEGSWLTVV.

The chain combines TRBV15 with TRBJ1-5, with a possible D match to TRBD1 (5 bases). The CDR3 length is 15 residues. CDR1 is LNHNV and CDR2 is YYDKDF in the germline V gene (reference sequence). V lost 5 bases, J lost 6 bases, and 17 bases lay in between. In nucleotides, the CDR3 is TGTGCCACCAGCGGTTATGGGGCGGTAGGTCAGCCCCAGCATTTT. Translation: CATSGYGAVGQPQHF.

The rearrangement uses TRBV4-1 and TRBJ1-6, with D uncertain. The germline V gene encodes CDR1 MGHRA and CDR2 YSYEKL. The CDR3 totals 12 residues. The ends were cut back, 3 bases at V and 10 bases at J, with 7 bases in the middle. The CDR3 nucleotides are TGCGCCAGCAGCCAGGGCTACTCACCCCTCCACTTT. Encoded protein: CASSQGYSPLHF.

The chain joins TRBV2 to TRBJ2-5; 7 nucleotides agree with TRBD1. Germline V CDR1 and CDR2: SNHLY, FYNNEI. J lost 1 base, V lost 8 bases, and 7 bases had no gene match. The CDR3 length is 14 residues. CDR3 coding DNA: TGTGCCAGCCGTAGTCGGACAGGCCAAGAGACCCAGTACTTC. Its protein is CASRSRTGQETQYF.

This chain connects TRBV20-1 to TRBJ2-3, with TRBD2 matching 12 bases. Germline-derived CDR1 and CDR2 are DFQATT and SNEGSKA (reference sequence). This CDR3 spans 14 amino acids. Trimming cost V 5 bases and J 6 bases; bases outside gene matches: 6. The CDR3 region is CSAGTLAGGDTQYF. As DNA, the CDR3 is TGCAGTGCTGGGACTCTAGCGGGGGGGGATACGCAGTATTTT.

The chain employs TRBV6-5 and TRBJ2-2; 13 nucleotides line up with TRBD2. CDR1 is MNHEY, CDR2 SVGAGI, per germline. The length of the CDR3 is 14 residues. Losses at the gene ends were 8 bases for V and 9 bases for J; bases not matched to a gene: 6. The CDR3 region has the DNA TGTGCCAGCCACCGACTAGCGGGGGGCCGGGAGCTGTTTTTT. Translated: CASHRLAGGRELFF.

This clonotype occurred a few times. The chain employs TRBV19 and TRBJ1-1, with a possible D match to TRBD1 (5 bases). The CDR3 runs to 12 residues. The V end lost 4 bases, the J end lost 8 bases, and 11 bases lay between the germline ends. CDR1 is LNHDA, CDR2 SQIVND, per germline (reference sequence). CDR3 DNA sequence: TGTGCCAGTAGTAACAGAGGGGCCGAAGCTTTCTTT. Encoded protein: CASSNRGAEAFF.

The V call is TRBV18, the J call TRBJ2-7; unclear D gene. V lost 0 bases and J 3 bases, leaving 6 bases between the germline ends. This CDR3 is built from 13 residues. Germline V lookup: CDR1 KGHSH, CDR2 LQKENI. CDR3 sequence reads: CASSPPFLYEQYF. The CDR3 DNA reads TGTGCCAGCTCACCACCCTTCCTCTACGAGCAGTACTTC.

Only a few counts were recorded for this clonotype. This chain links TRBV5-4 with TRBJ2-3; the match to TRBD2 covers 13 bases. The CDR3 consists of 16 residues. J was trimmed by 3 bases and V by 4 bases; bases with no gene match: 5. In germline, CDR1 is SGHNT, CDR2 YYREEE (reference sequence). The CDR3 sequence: CASSKRTSGGTDTQYF. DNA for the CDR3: TGTGCCAGCAGCAAACGGACTAGCGGGGGTACAGATACGCAGTATTTT.

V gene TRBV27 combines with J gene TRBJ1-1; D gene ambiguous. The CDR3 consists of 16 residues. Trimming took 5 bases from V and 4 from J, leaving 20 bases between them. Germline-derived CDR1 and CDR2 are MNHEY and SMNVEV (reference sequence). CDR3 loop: CASSRFDRAGPTEAFF. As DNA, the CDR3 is TGTGCCAGCAGTCGATTTGACCGCGCAGGTCCCACTGAAGCTTTCTTT.

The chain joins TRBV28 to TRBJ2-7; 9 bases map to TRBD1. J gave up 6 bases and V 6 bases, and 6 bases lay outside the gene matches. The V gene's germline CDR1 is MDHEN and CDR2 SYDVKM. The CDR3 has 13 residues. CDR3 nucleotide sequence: TGTGCCAGCAGACCCCCGGACAGGGGCGAGCAGTACGTC. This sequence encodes CASRPPDRGEQYV.

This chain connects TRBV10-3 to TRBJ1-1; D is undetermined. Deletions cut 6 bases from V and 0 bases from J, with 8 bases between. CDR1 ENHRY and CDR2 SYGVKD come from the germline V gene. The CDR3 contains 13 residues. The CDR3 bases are TGTGCCATCAGAGCCAGCTTGAACACTGAAGCTTTCTTT. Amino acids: CAIRASLNTEAFF.

The DNA of the CDR3 is TGTGCCAGCAGCTTGTGGCCCGGATCTGGAAACACCATATATTTT. Translated: CASSLWPGSGNTIYF. The chain carries TRBV7-6 and TRBJ1-3, with D unresolved. This CDR3 is 15 amino acids long. V was shortened by 3 bases and J by 1 base, with 10 bases between the two germline ends. Germline V gene data show CDR1 as SGHVS and CDR2 as FNYEAQ. The full variable domain, with the rest looked up from reference TRBV7-6 and TRBJ1-3, is GAGVSQSPRYKVTKRGQDVALRCDPISGHVSLYWYRQALGQGPEFLTYFNYEAQQDKSGLPNDRFSAERPEGSISTLTIQRTEQRDSAMYRCASSLWPGSGNTIYFGEGSWLTVV.

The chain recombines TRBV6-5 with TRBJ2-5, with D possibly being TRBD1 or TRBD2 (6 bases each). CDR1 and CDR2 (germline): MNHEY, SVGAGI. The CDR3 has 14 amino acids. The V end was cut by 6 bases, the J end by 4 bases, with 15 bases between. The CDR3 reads CASSPGGRAETQYF. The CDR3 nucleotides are TGTGCCAGCAGCCCCGGGGGCAGGGCAGAGACCCAGTACTTC.

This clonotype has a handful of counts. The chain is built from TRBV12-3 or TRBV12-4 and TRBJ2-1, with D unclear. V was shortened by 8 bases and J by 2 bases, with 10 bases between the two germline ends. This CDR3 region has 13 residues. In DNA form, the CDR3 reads TGTGCCAGCCTCGAAACTGCCTACAATGAGCAGTTCTTC. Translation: CASLETAYNEQFF.

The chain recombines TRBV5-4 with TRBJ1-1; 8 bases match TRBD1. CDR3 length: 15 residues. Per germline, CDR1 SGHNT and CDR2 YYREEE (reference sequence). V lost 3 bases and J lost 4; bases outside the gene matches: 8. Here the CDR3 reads CASSSPTTGGTEAFF. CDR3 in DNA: TGTGCCAGCAGCTCCCCTACTACAGGGGGCACTGAAGCTTTCTTT.

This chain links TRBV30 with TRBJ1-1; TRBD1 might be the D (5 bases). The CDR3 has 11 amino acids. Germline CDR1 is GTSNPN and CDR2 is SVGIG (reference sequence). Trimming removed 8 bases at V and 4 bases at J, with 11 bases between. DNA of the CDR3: TGTGCCGGGCACGGGGGCACTGAAGCTTTCTTT. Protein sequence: CAGHGGTEAFF.

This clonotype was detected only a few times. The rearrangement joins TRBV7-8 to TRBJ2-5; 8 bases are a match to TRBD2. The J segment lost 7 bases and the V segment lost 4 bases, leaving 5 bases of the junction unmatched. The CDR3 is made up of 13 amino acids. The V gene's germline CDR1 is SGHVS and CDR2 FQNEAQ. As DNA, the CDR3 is TGTGCCAGCAGCTCGGCGGGGGGCGCGACCCAGTACTTC. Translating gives CASSSAGGATQYF.

CDR3 in amino acids: CSARGTGTLNIQYF. CDR3 in DNA: TGCAGTGCTCGCGGGACAGGGACCCTAAACATTCAGTACTTC. The V call is TRBV20-1, the J call TRBJ2-4, with 9 bases that match TRBD1. The germline gives CDR1 DFQATT, CDR2 SNEGSKA (reference sequence). This CDR3 region has 14 residues. V was pared by 5 bases and J by 6 bases, with 8 bases of the junction left unmatched.

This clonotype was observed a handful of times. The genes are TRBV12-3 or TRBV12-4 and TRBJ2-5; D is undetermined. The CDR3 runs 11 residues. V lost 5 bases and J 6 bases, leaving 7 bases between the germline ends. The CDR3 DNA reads TGTGCCAGCAGTCTCTCGCAGACCCAGTACTTC. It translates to CASSLSQTQYF.

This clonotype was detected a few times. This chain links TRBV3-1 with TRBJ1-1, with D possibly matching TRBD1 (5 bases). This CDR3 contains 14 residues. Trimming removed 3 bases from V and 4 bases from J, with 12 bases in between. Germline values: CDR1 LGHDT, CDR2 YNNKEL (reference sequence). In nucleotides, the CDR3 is TGTGCCAGCAGCCAGAGGGGATGGGGCACTGAAGCTTTCTTT. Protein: CASSQRGWGTEAFF.

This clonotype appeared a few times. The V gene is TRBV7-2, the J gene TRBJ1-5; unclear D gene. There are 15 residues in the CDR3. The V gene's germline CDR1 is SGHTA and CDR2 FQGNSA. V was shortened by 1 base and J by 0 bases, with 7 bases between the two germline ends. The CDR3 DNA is TGTGCCAGCAGCTTAGGTGTCATTAGCAATCAGCCCCAGCATTTT. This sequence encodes CASSLGVISNQPQHF. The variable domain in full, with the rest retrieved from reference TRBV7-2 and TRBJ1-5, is GAGVSQSPSNKVTEKGKDVELRCDPISGHTALYWYRQSLGQGLEFLIYFQGNSAPDKSGLPSDRFSAERTGGSVSTLTIQRTQQEDSAVYLCASSLGVISNQPQHFGDGTRLSIL.

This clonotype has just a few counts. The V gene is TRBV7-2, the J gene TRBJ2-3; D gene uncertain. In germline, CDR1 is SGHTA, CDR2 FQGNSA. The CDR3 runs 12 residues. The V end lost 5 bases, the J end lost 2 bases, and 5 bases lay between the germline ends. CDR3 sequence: CASSAFTDTQYF. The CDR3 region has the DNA TGTGCCAGCAGCGCCTTCACAGATACGCAGTATTTT.

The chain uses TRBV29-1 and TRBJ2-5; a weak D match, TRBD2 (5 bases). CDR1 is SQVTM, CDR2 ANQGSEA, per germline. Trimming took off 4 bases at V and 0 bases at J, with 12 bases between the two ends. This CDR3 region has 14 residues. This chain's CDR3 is CSVVLRGYQETQYF. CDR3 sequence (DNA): TGCAGCGTTGTGCTCCGGGGTTACCAAGAGACCCAGTACTTC.

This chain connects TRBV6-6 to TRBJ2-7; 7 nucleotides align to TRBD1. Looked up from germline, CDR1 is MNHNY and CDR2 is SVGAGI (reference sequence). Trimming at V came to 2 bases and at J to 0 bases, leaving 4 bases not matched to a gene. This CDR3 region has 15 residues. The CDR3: CASSYTQGTSYEQYV. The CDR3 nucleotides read TGTGCCAGCAGTTACACACAGGGGACCTCCTACGAGCAGTACGTC.

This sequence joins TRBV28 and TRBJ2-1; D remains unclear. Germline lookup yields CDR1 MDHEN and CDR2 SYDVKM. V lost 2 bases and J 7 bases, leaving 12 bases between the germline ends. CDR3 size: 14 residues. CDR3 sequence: CASSLSATPNEQFF. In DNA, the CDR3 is TGTGCCAGCAGTTTAAGCGCCACCCCTAATGAGCAGTTCTTC.

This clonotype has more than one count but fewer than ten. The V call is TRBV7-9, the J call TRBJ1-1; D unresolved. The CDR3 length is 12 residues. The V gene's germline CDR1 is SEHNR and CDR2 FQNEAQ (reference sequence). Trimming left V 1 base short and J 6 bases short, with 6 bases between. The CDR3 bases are TGTGCCAGCAGCTTAGGATTCGCTGAAGCTTTCTTT. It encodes CASSLGFAEAFF.

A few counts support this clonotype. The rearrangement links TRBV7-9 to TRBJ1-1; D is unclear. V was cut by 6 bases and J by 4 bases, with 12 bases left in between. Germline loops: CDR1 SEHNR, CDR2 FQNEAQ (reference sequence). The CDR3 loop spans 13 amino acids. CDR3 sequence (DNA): TGTGCCAGCAGGACCAATATGGGCACTGAAGCTTTCTTT. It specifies CASRTNMGTEAFF.

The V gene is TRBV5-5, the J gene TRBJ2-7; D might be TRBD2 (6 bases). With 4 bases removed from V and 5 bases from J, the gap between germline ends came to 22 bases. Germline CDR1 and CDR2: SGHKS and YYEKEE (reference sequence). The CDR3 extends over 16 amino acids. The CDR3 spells CASSGVTGLLPDEQYF. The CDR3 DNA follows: TGTGCCAGCAGCGGGGTGACGGGACTCCTACCGGACGAGCAGTACTTC.